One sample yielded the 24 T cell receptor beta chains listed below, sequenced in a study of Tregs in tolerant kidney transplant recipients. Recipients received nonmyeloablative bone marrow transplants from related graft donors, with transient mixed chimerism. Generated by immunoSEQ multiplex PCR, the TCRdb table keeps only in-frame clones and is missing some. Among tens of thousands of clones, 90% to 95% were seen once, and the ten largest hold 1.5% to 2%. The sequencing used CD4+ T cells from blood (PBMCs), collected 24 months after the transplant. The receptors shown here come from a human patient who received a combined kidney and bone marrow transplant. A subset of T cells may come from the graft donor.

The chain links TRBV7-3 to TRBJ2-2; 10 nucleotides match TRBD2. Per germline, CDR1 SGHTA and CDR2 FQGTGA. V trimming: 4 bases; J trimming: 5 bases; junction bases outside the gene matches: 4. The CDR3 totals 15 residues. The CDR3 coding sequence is TGTGCCAGCAGCTGGACTAGCGGTCCGACCGGGGAGCTGTTTTTT. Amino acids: CASSWTSGPTGELFF. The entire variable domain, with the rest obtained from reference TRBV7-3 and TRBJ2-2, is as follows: GAGVSQTPSNKVTEKGKYVELRCDPISGHTALYWYRQSLGQGPEFLIYFQGTGAADDSGLPNDRFFAVRPEGSVSTLKIQRTERGDSAVYLCASSWTSGPTGELFFGEGSRLTVL.

This CDR3 is CASSRGLAGIRTQYF. The DNA for the CDR3 is TGTGCCAGCTCAAGAGGACTAGCCGGTATAAGGACCCAGTACTTC. The chain has TRBV18 and TRBJ2-5, with 8 bases aligning to TRBD2. The germline V gene has CDR1 KGHSH and CDR2 LQKENI. The CDR3 runs to 15 residues. The J segment lost 7 bases and the V segment lost 5 bases, leaving 12 bases of the junction unmatched.

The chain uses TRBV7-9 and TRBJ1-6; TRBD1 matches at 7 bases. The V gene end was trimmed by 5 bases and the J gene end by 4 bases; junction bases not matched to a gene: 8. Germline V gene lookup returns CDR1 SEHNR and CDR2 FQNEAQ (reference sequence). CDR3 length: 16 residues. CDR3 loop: CASSPDRVDYNSPLHF. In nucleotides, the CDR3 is TGTGCCAGCAGCCCCGACAGGGTGGATTATAATTCACCCCTCCACTTT.

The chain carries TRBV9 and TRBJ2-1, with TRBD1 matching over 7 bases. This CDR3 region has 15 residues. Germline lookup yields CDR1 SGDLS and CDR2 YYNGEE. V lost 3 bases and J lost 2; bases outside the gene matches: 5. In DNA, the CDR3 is TGTGCCAGCAGCGAGAGGACAGGACCCTACAATGAGCAGTTCTTC. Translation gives CASSERTGPYNEQFF.

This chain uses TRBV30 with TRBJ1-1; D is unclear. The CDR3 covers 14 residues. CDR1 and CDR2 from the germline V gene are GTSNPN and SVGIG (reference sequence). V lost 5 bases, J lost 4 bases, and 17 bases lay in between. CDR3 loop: CAWVVRPPGTEAFF. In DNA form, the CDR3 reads TGTGCCTGGGTAGTGCGCCCGCCGGGCACTGAAGCTTTCTTT.

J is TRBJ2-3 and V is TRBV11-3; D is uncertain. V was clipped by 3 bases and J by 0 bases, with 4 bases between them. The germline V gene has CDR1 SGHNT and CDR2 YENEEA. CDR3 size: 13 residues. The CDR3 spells CASSFLSTDTQYF. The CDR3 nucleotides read TGTGCCAGCAGCTTCCTTAGCACAGATACGCAGTATTTT. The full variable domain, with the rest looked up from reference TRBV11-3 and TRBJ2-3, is EAGVVQSPRYKIIEKKQPVAFWCNPISGHNTLYWYLQNLGQGPELLIRYENEEAVDDSQLPKDRFSAERLKGVDSTLKIQPAELGDSAVYLCASSFLSTDTQYFGPGTRLTVL.

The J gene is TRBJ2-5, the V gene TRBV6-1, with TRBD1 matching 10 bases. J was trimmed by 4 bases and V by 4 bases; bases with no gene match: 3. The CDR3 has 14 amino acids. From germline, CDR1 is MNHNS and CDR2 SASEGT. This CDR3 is CASSGQGASETQYF. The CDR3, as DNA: TGTGCCAGCAGTGGACAGGGGGCTTCAGAGACCCAGTACTTC.

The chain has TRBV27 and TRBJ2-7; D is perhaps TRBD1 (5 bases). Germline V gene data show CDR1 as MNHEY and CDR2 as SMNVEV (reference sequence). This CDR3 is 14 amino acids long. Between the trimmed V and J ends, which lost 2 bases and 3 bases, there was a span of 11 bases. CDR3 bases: TGTGCCAGCAGTTTAAATTCAGGGAACTACGAGCAGTACTTC. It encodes CASSLNSGNYEQYF.

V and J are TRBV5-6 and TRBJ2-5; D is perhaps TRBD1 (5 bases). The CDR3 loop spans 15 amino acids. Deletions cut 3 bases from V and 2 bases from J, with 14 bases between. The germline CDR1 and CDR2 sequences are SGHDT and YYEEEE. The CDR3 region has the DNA TGTGCCAGCAGCTCCCCCGGGCAGGGTCAAGAGACCCAGTACTTC. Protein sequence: CASSSPGQGQETQYF.

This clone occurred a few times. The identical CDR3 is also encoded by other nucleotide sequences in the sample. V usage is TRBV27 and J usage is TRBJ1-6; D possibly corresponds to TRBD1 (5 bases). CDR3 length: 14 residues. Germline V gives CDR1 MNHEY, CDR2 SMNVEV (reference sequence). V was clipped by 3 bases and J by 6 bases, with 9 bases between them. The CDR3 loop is CASSFRQGNSPLHF. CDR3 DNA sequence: TGTGCCAGCAGTTTTCGTCAGGGTAATTCACCCCTCCACTTT.

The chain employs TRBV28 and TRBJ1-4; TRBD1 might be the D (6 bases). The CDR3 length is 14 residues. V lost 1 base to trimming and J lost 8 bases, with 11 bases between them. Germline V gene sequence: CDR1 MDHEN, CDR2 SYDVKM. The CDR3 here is CASSLYRVGEKLFF. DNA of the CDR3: TGTGCCAGCAGTTTATACAGGGTAGGGGAAAAACTGTTTTTT. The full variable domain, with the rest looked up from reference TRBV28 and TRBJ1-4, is DVKVTQSSRYLVKRTGEKVFLECVQDMDHENMFWYRQDPGLGLRLIYFSYDVKMKEKGDIPEGYSVSREKKERFSLILESASTNQTSMYLCASSLYRVGEKLFFGSGTQLSVL.

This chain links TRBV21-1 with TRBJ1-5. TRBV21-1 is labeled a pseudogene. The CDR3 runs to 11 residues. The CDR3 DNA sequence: TGTGCCAGCAGCATCCGGCAGCCCCAGCATTTT. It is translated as CASSIRQPQHF.

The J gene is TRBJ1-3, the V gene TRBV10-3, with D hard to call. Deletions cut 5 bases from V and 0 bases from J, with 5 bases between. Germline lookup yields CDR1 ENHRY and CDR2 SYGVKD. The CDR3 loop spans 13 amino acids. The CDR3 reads CAISRSSGNTIYF. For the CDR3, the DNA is TGTGCCATCAGTCGTAGCTCTGGAAACACCATATATTTT.

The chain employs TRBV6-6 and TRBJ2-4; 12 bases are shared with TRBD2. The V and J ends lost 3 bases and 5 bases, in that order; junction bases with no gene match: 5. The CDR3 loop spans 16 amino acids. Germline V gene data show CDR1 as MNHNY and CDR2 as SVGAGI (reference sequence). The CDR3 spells CASSYTSGGLENIQYF. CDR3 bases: TGTGCCAGCAGTTATACTAGCGGGGGGTTAGAAAACATTCAGTACTTC.

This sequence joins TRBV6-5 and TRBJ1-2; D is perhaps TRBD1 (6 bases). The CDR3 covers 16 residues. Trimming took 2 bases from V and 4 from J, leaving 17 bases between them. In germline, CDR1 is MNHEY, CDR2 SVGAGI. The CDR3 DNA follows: TGTGCCAGCAGTTACACGGGTTCTAAAGGGGGCTATGGCTACACCTTC. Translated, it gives CASSYTGSKGGYGYTF.

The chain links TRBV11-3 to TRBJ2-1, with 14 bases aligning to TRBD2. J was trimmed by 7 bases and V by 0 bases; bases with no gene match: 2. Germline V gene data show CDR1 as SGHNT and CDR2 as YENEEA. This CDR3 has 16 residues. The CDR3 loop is CASSLEGTSGRNEQFF. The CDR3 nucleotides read TGTGCCAGCAGCTTAGAAGGGACTAGCGGGAGAAATGAGCAGTTCTTC.

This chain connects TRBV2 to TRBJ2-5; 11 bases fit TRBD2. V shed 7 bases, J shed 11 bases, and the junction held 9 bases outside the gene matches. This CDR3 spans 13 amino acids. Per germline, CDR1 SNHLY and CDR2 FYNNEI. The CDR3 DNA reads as TGTGCCAGCATTCGACTAGCGGGACATGAGCAGTACTTC. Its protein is CASIRLAGHEQYF.

The CDR3 protein is CASSLHRFQRSYNEQFF. The CDR3, as DNA: TGTGCCAGCAGTTTACACCGTTTCCAGCGATCCTACAATGAGCAGTTCTTC. The rearrangement joins TRBV27 to TRBJ2-1, with D uncertain. The CDR3 loop spans 17 amino acids. Per the germline V gene, CDR1 is MNHEY and CDR2 is SMNVEV (reference sequence). V lost 2 bases and J lost 1, with 15 bases in between.

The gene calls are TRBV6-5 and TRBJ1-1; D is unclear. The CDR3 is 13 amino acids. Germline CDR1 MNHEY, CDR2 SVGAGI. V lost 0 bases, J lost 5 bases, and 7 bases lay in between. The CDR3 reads CASSYSPGTEAFF. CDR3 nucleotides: TGTGCCAGCAGTTACTCACCGGGGACTGAAGCTTTCTTT.

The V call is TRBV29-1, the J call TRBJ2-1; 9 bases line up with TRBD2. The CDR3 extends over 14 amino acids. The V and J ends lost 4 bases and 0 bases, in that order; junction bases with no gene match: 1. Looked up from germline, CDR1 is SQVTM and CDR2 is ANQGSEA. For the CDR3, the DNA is TGCAGCGTTGGTAGCGGGAGCTCCTACAATGAGCAGTTCTTC. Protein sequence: CSVGSGSSYNEQFF.

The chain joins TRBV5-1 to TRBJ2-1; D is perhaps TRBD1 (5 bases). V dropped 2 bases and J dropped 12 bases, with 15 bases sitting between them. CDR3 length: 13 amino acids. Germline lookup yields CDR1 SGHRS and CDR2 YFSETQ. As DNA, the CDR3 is TGCGCCAGCAGCTTCCGGGCTGAAACAGGGCAGTTCTTC. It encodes CASSFRAETGQFF.

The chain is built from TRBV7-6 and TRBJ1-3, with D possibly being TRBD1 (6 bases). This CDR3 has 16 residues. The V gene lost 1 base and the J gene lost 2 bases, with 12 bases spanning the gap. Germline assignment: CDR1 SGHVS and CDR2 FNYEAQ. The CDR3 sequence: CASSLGSAGAGNTIYF. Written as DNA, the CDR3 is TGTGCCAGCAGCTTAGGTTCAGCAGGGGCTGGAAACACCATATATTTT.

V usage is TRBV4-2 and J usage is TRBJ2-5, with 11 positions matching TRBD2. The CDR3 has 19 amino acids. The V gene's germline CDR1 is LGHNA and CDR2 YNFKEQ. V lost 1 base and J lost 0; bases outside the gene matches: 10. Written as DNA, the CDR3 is TGTGCCAGCAGCCAAGTCGGAATTATGGGACTAGCGGACCAAGAGACCCAGTACTTC. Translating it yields CASSQVGIMGLADQETQYF.

The CDR3 DNA follows: TGTGCCAGCAGCTCGATGTTGAGGGGGAACCCTATAAATGAGCAGTTCTTC. This encodes CASSSMLRGNPINEQFF. The chain carries TRBV13 and TRBJ2-1; perhaps TRBD1 as D (6 bases). The germline V and J ends were trimmed by 4 bases and 7 bases, with 23 bases remaining between them. The CDR3 runs to 17 residues. CDR1 PRHDT and CDR2 FYEKMQ come from the germline V gene (reference sequence).